Listed below are T cell receptor beta chains from one sample, sequenced in a study of blood T cells in healthy people across ages. A single record per CDR3 protein comes from TCRdb applying MiXCR to the 5' RACE reads. The data contain around 750,000 distinct CDR3 sequences, less than 70% of them singletons. Input material: blood. These receptors came from a man older than 75 in good health. Each CDR3 is given with its conserved first and last residue. D genes are given only for firm matches. Clone sizes are given selectively: once, few, many, or a class where the clone is expanded.

j_call v_call d_call clone_size cdr3_nt cdr3_aa
TRBJ2-7 TRBV10-3 TRBD2 . TGTGCCATCAGTGCGGGCGGGAGTTCTCCCTACGAGCAGTACTTC CAISAGGSSPYEQYF
TRBJ2-5 TRBV5-5 TRBD2 . TGTGCCAGCAGCGGACTAGCGGGACAAGAGACCCAGTACTTC CASSGLAGQETQYF
TRBJ2-7 TRBV18 . once TGTGCCAGCTCACCGATCAAGGACAGCTACGAGCAGTACTTC CASSPIKDSYEQYF
TRBJ2-5 TRBV2 . few TGTGCCAGCCTCGGATCCCAAGAGACCCAGTACTTC CASLGSQETQYF
TRBJ2-3 TRBV4-2 . few TGTGCCAGCAGTACTAGAGTGGCCGCAGATACGCAGTATTTT CASSTRVAADTQYF
TRBJ2-5 TRBV7-2 . few TGTGCCAGCACGGCGGACCCTCAAGAGACCCAGTACTTC CASTADPQETQYF
TRBJ2-3 TRBV28 TRBD2 . TGTGCCAGCAGTTTATGGGCTAGCGGGAGCCACCCGCAGTATTTT CASSLWASGSHPQYF
TRBJ2-5 TRBV28 . many TGTGCCAGCAGTTTATTTTCCAGGGGAGAGACCCAGTACTTC CASSLFSRGETQYF
TRBJ2-1 TRBV4-2 TRBD2 . TGTGCCAGCAGAAGAGGGGCGGGAGAAATAAACAATGAGCAGTTCTTC CASRRGAGEINNEQFF
TRBJ2-1 TRBV7-2 TRBD2 few TGTGCCAGCAGCCTAAGGACTAGCGGGACGGAGCAGTTCTTC CASSLRTSGTEQFF
TRBJ2-4 TRBV20-1 TRBD2 once TGCAGTGCTAGAGATTTCTCCAGCGGGAGGGCGCTAGCCAAAAACATTCAGTACTTC CSARDFSSGRALAKNIQYF
TRBJ2-5 TRBV5-1 TRBD2 . TGCGCCAGCAGCTTGTCTCTAGCGGGGGGTCAAGAGACCCAGTACTTC CASSLSLAGGQETQYF
TRBJ2-3 TRBV20-1 . . TGCAGTGCAGAAGTTCCAGATACGCAGTATTTT CSAEVPDTQYF
TRBJ2-2 TRBV6-5 . . TGTGCCAGCAGTTACTTGGCCTTACCCGGGGAGCTGTTTTTT CASSYLALPGELFF
TRBJ2-3 TRBV7-2 . . TGTGCCAGCAGCCATAGCGGAAGCACAGATACGCAGTATTTT CASSHSGSTDTQYF
TRBJ2-1 TRBV9 . . TGTGCCAGCAGCGCGGGCCGCAATGAGCAGTTCTTC CASSAGRNEQFF
TRBJ2-5 TRBV27 TRBD1 . TGTGCCAGCAGCCGAAGAGGTGCTGTGGGGGACAGGGTCTTATACGAGACCCAGTACTTC CASSRRGAVGDRVLYETQYF
TRBJ1-5 TRBV6-2/TRBV6-3 . . TGTGCCAGCACCTCTGAAAGGGGTTGGCAGCCCCAGCATTTT CASTSERGWQPQHF
TRBJ2-7 TRBV7-9 . . TGTGCCAGCAGCTTAGTCACGGGGCCGGGCTACGAGCAGTACTTC CASSLVTGPGYEQYF
TRBJ1-1 TRBV9 . . TGTGCCAGCAGCGTGGGGGGTCTCACTGAAGCTTTCTTT CASSVGGLTEAFF
TRBJ1-4 TRBV20-1 . . TGCAGTGCTAGAGAACAGAAAACTAATGAAAAACTGTTTTTT CSAREQKTNEKLFF
TRBJ2-1 TRBV5-1 . . TGCGCCAGCAGTCCCTTTCCGTACAATGAGCAGTTCTTC CASSPFPYNEQFF
TRBJ2-7 TRBV18 . . TGTGCCAGCTCACCAGGGGGGGCAGGGCTCTCCTACGAGCAGTACTTC CASSPGGAGLSYEQYF
TRBJ2-7 TRBV20-1 . . TGCAGTGCTAGACCCAGGGAGACGGGAGCAAGATACGAGCAGTACTTC CSARPRETGARYEQYF
TRBJ2-4 TRBV11-2 . . TGTGCCAGCAGCTTAGATCATGGGGGTTTGGACATTCAGTACTTC CASSLDHGGLDIQYF
TRBJ1-1 TRBV12-3/TRBV12-4 . few TGTGCCAGCAGTTTTCTCGGCAGGGTGAACACTGAAGCTTTCTTT CASSFLGRVNTEAFF
TRBJ2-3 TRBV9 TRBD2 few TGTGCCAGCAGCTCTAATAGCGGGAAGAGCACAGATACGCAGTATTTT CASSSNSGKSTDTQYF
TRBJ2-6 TRBV9 . . TGTGCCAGCAGCGGAAGGAGGGACAAAACTGGGGCCAACGTCCTGACTTTC CASSGRRDKTGANVLTF